This TCR beta chain emerged from a study of T cells after yellow fever vaccination. Broader study findings: A small proportion of clonotypes was detected in both the CD4 and CD8 compartments. The study found a weaker secondary response that peaked faster, day 5 versus 15.

In TCRdb, the 5' RACE reads were re-called with MiXCR into one record per CDR3 protein. The sample lists a few hundred thousand distinct CDR3 sequences, around 6.8% seen once, with 15% to 20% in the top ten. In its sample, this clonotype was seen a few times. The antigen remains undetermined. Germline V lookup: CDR1 DFQATT, CDR2 SNEGSKA (reference sequence). The CDR3 is 14 residues long. V dropped 0 bases and J dropped 4 bases, with 12 bases sitting between them. The sequence derives from a man between 18 and 29 years old who received the YFV17D yellow fever vaccine. Sample: PBMCs, taken 45 days after the first yellow fever vaccination. The chain uses TRBV20-1 and TRBJ1-1; D unresolved. The CDR3 spells CSAREDQRSTEAFF. The DNA of the CDR3 is TGCAGTGCTAGAGAGGACCAGAGGAGCACTGAAGCTTTCTTT.